The 10 T cell receptor beta chains below all came from one sample that was sequenced in a study of shared clonotypes between healthy human individuals. The method was immunoSEQ multiplex PCR; TCRdb's version includes in-frame clones alone and lacks a portion of them. The sample holds around 1.4 million clones; 97% to 99% are singletons and the top ten take under 0.45%. The source material was naive CD4+ T cells sorted from blood. Subset described: CD45RA+ positively selected. Receptors originate from a young man in good health.

V usage is TRBV7-9 and J usage is TRBJ2-7, with 9 bases fitting TRBD2. V gave up 7 bases and J gave up 3 bases; unmatched junction bases: 10. Germline V gene sequence: CDR1 SEHNR, CDR2 FQNEAQ (reference sequence). The CDR3 extends over 15 amino acids. The CDR3 nucleotides are TGTGCCAGCACCCCGGGTTGGCGGGAGGGCTACGAGCAGTACTTC. This sequence encodes CASTPGWREGYEQYF.

The chain has TRBV9 and TRBJ2-4; D is undetermined. This CDR3 has 14 amino acids. Germline CDR1 reads SGDLS; CDR2 reads YYNGEE. V was pared by 0 bases and J by 6 bases, with 10 bases between. The CDR3 protein is CASSVDWRGNIQYF. CDR3 bases: TGTGCCAGCAGCGTAGATTGGCGAGGAAACATTCAGTACTTC. Filled out from reference TRBV9 and TRBJ2-4, the complete variable domain reads DSGVTQTPKHLITATGQRVTLRCSPRSGDLSVYWYQQSLDQGLQFLIQYYNGEERAKGNILERFSAQQFPDLHSELNLSSLELGDSALYFCASSVDWRGNIQYFGAGTRLSVL.

The CDR3 DNA sequence: TGTGCCAGCAGTTTGGCCGGGGGTCGAGGTTACGAGCAGTACTTC. It specifies CASSLAGGRGYEQYF. The chain links TRBV28 to TRBJ2-7; D is possibly TRBD2 (6 bases). V lost 3 bases to trimming and J lost 4 bases, with 16 bases between them. CDR3 length equals 15 residues. Germline V CDR1 and CDR2: MDHEN, SYDVKM.

The chain links TRBV7-2 to TRBJ2-3, with D maybe TRBD1 (8 bases). Germline loops: CDR1 SGHTA, CDR2 FQGNSA. The V gene lost 0 bases and the J gene lost 3 bases, with 16 bases spanning the gap. The CDR3 loop spans 17 amino acids. The CDR3 is CASSLAQGGLFTDTQYF. The CDR3 DNA is TGTGCCAGCAGCTTAGCACAGGGGGGGTTGTTTACAGATACGCAGTATTTT.

This chain uses TRBV2 with TRBJ2-7, with a tentative D call TRBD2 (5 bases). Looked up from germline, CDR1 is SNHLY and CDR2 is FYNNEI. V was cut by 8 bases and J by 4 bases, with 15 bases left in between. This CDR3 spans 13 amino acids. The CDR3, as DNA: TGTGCCAGCTCAAGGGAGTCAAGGTACGAGCAGTACTTC. Amino acids: CASSRESRYEQYF.

This sequence joins TRBV30 and TRBJ2-2; D is unresolved. The CDR3 runs 15 residues. V was shortened by 4 bases and J by 4 bases, with 16 bases between the two germline ends. CDR1 and CDR2 (germline): GTSNPN, SVGIG (reference sequence). The CDR3: CAWTRVGAPTGELFF. CDR3 in DNA: TGTGCCTGGACCCGAGTAGGAGCACCCACCGGGGAGCTGTTTTTT. Drawing the rest from reference TRBV30 and TRBJ2-2, the complete variable domain is SQTIHQWPATLVQPVGSPLSLECTVEGTSNPNLYWYRQAAGRGLQLLFYSVGIGQISSEVPQNLSASRPQDRQFILSSKKLLLSDSGFYLCAWTRVGAPTGELFFGEGSRLTVL.

The chain employs TRBV5-6 and TRBJ2-7, with TRBD2 as a possible D gene (6 bases). The CDR3 has 18 amino acids. Looked up from germline, CDR1 is SGHDT and CDR2 is YYEEEE. V lost 5 bases and J lost 6, with 30 bases in between. The CDR3 DNA reads as TGTGCCAGCAGATCCGAGGCTCAGGAGGGACTGGCGGCTACCGAGCAGTACTTC. Encoded protein: CASRSEAQEGLAATEQYF.

As regards this clone: The junction departs from the called germline gene at one end, perhaps through a read error. The genes are TRBV5-4 and TRBJ1-5, with D hard to call. The CDR3 contains 17 residues. Germline V gene lookup returns CDR1 SGHNT and CDR2 YYREEE (reference sequence). The CDR3 loop reads CASSLGGNPGGNQPQHF. CDR3 coding DNA: TGTGCCAGTAGCTTGGGAGGGAACCCCGGGGGCAATCAGCCCCAGCATTTT.

The V and J genes are TRBV5-1 and TRBJ2-5, with 7 bases identical to TRBD2. CDR3 length equals 16 residues. V lost 0 bases, J lost 5 bases, and 10 bases stayed unmatched. Germline V gene sequence: CDR1 SGHRS, CDR2 YFSETQ. CDR3 amino acids: CASSLESGGSLETQYF. The CDR3 DNA follows: TGCGCCAGCAGCTTGGAGTCCGGCGGGAGCCTTGAGACCCAGTACTTC. Based on the CDR3 plus reference TRBV5-1 and TRBJ2-5, the full variable domain is KAGVTQTPRYLIKTRGQQVTLSCSPISGHRSVSWYQQTPGQGLQFLFEYFSETQRNKGNFPGRFSGRQFSNSRSEMNVSTLELGDSALYLCASSLESGGSLETQYFGPGTRLLVL.

This chain connects TRBV5-1 to TRBJ1-2; the match to TRBD1 covers 9 bases. J gave up 1 base and V 1 base, and 2 bases lay outside the gene matches. The CDR3 consists of 15 residues. Germline V lookup: CDR1 SGHRS, CDR2 YFSETQ. The CDR3 here is CASSLTTGGNYGYTF. The CDR3 DNA is TGCGCCAGCAGCTTGACGACAGGGGGTAACTATGGCTACACCTTC.